This T cell receptor (beta chain) was obtained from a study of cytotoxic CD8 clonotypes in ibrutinib-treated CLL. The CDR3 extends over 13 amino acids. V dropped 7 bases and J dropped 3; count of bases not matched to a gene: 6. Germline V gene lookup returns CDR1 SNHLY and CDR2 FYNNEI. The assay was immunoSEQ multiplex PCR, and TCRdb's table has in-frame clones only and misses some. The sample has roughly 300,000 clones; less than 85% are singletons. Sequenced material: PBMCs, taken at disease progression, from a patient treated with ibrutinib. The chain combines TRBV2 with TRBJ2-7; 7 bases agree with TRBD2. This sequence was found in a human donor with chronic lymphocytic leukemia. The CDR3 bases are TGTGCCAGCAAGGGCGGGGGAAACTACGAGCAGTACTTC. Translating it yields CASKGGGNYEQYF. Combining the CDR3 with reference TRBV2 and TRBJ2-7 gives the whole variable domain EPEVTQTPSHQVTQMGQEVILRCVPISNHLYFYWYRQILGQKVEFLVSFYNNEISEKSEIFDDQFSVERPDGSNFTLKIRSTKLEDSAMYFCASKGGGNYEQYFGPGTRLTVT.